Listed below are T cell receptor beta chains from one sample, sequenced in a study of radiotherapy plus CTLA-4 blockade in lung cancer. The assay was immunoSEQ multiplex PCR, and TCRdb's table has in-frame clones only and misses some. The repertoire holds around 90,000 clones, with under 90% as singletons. The input for sequencing was peripheral blood, taken from a patient treated with radiotherapy plus ipilimumab. The receptors were sampled from a human donor with non-small cell lung cancer who had stable disease on radiotherapy plus ipilimumab. The CDR3 runs from the conserved cysteine through the conserved F or W. A D gene is named only where the DNA matches it firmly. Where a row states a size, it is once, few, many or the class of an expanded clone; other rows omit it.

cdr3_nt	cdr3_aa	j_call	clone_size	d_call	v_call
TGTGCCAGCAGCGCAGAGCCCGATTCCTACGAGCAGTACTTC	CASSAEPDSYEQYF	TRBJ2-7	-	-	TRBV4-2
TGTGCCAGCTCATCGACCGGACAGGGTGTAAGACTTACGCGCAATCAGCCCCAGCATTTT	CASSSTGQGVRLTRNQPQHF	TRBJ1-5	-	TRBD1	TRBV18
TGCAGCGTTGAAGGACTAGCGGTGGGGAACACAGATACGCAGTATTTT	CSVEGLAVGNTDTQYF	TRBJ2-3	-	TRBD2	TRBV29-1
TGTGCCTGGAGTGTACGGGGTGGAGATGAGCAGTTCTTC	CAWSVRGGDEQFF	TRBJ2-1	-	-	TRBV30
TGTGCCAGCAGCGTCCGGGACGTCTCGAGCTACACCTTC	CASSVRDVSSYTF	TRBJ1-2	-	-	TRBV2
TGTGCCAGCAGCTTAGATCTAGGGGACTATGGCTACACCTTC	CASSLDLGDYGYTF	TRBJ1-2	-	-	TRBV7-2
TGCAGTGCCCGGGACAGTTACGAAGCTTTCTTT	CSARDSYEAFF	TRBJ1-1	-	TRBD1	TRBV20-1
TGTGCCAGCACCGGGACCTACCTCACAGATACGCAGTATTTT	CASTGTYLTDTQYF	TRBJ2-3	-	-	TRBV27
TGTGCCAGCAGTGAAGACCGACCGGGACTTAACCCAAGGAGGTGGAACTACGAGCAGTACTTC	CASSEDRPGLNPRRWNYEQYF	TRBJ2-7	-	-	TRBV2
TGTGCCACCGGACGGGGTGGGAATCAGCCCCAGCATTTT	CATGRGGNQPQHF	TRBJ1-5	-	-	TRBV28
TGTGCCAGCTCCCCACAGGGGCCCTACGAGCAGTACTTC	CASSPQGPYEQYF	TRBJ2-7	few	TRBD1	TRBV18
TGCGCCAGCAGCCAAGATCCTAGCGGGACTTACAATGAGCAGTTCTTC	CASSQDPSGTYNEQFF	TRBJ2-1	-	TRBD2	TRBV4-1
TGCGCCAGCAGCGGACCTGACAGGGTCTCCGGAAACACCATATATTTT	CASSGPDRVSGNTIYF	TRBJ1-3	few	TRBD1	TRBV5-1
TGTGCCAGTACTAGACAGTTAACTAACTATGGCTACACCTTC	CASTRQLTNYGYTF	TRBJ1-2	-	-	TRBV19
TGTGCCAGCAGCCCCATCGGAGCGGGGTCAATGAACACTGAAGCTTTCTTT	CASSPIGAGSMNTEAFF	TRBJ1-1	-	-	TRBV7-3
TGTGCCTGGCCCGAGGACGGGCTCGAGCAGTACTTC	CAWPEDGLEQYF	TRBJ2-7	-	-	TRBV19
TGTGCCAGCAGTAGGGGCGGGAGCACAGATACGCAGTATTTT	CASSRGGSTDTQYF	TRBJ2-3	-	-	TRBV6-5
TGTGCCAGTAGTACTTACATCACAGGGAACACTGAAGCTTTCTTT	CASSTYITGNTEAFF	TRBJ1-1	-	-	TRBV19
TGTGCCAGCAGCGTCCCCGTCGGGGGGCAAGGTTCCGGGGAGCTGTTTTTT	CASSVPVGGQGSGELFF	TRBJ2-2	once	-	TRBV28
TGCAGCATGACTCACACTCGGGGCTACACCTTC	CSMTHTRGYTF	TRBJ1-2	-	-	TRBV29-1
TGTGCCAGCAGCAAGACTAGCGGGAGGCCTAATGAAAATGAGCAGTTCTTC	CASSKTSGRPNENEQFF	TRBJ2-1	-	TRBD2	TRBV5-4
TGTGCCAGCAGCTTAGCGGGGACAACGTTGGGCACTGAAGCTTTCTTT	CASSLAGTTLGTEAFF	TRBJ1-1	-	-	TRBV7-2
TGTGCCAGCAGGGGGCAAGCGGGCACCGGGGAGCTGTTTTTT	CASRGQAGTGELFF	TRBJ2-2	-	-	TRBV11-3
TGTGCCAGCAGGGAAGGGACAGGGAACACTGAAGCTTTCTTT	CASREGTGNTEAFF	TRBJ1-1	-	TRBD1	TRBV28
TGCAGCGTTCGGACAGGTCCGGATACGCAGTATTTT	CSVRTGPDTQYF	TRBJ2-3	-	TRBD1	TRBV29-1
TGTGCCAGCAGTGAAGGAACGACAGGGGGCTATGGCACAGATACGCAGTATTTT	CASSEGTTGGYGTDTQYF	TRBJ2-3	-	TRBD1	TRBV2
TGTGCCAGCTCCCGGGACTCGGTTTCCTACGAGCAGTACTTC	CASSRDSVSYEQYF	TRBJ2-7	-	-	TRBV7-6
TGCGCCAGCAGCGCCAGACAGGGGGCGGAAGCTTTCTTT	CASSARQGAEAFF	TRBJ1-1	-	TRBD1	TRBV5-1
TGTGCCATCAGTGGGCCAGCCCCCTTC	CAISGPAPF	TRBJ1-2	-	-	TRBV10-3